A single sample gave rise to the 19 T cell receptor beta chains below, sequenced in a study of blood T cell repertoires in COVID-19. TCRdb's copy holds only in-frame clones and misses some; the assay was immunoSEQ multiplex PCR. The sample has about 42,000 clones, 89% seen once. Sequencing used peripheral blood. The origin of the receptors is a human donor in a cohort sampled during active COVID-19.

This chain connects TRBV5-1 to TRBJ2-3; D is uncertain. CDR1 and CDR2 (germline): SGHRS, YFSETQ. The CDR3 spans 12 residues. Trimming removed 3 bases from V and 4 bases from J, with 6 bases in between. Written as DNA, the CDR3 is TGCGCCAGCAGCTCCCCCGCAGATACGCAGTATTTT. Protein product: CASSSPADTQYF.

The CDR3 protein is CASSMGRPGGTDTQYF. In DNA form, the CDR3 reads TGCGCCAGCAGTATGGGCAGGCCGGGGGGGACAGATACGCAGTATTTT. This chain links TRBV5-1 with TRBJ2-3; 8 bases fit TRBD2. J lost 3 bases, V lost 5 bases, and 11 bases had no gene match. Looked up from germline, CDR1 is SGHRS and CDR2 is YFSETQ. The CDR3 has 16 residues.

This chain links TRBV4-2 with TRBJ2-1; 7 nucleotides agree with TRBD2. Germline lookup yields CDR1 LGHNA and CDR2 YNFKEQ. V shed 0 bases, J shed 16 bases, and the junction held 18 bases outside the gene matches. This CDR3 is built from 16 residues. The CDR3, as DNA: TGTGCCAGCAGCCAAGAAGGCGGGAGTTCCCTCTCCCATGGATTCTTC. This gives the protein CASSQEGGSSLSHGFF.

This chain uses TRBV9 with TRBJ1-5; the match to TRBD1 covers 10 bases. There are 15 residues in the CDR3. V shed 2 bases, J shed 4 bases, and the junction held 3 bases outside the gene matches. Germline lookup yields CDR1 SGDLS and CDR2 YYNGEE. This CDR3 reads CASSVGQGVNQPQHF. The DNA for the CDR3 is TGTGCCAGCAGCGTCGGACAGGGGGTAAATCAGCCCCAGCATTTT.

The CDR3 sequence is CASSEARRGGNTIYF. CDR3 DNA: TGTGCCAGCAGTGAAGCTCGAAGGGGTGGGAACACCATATATTTT. The chain combines TRBV6-1 with TRBJ1-3, with a possible D match to TRBD1 (5 bases). V was cut by 0 bases and J by 7 bases, with 13 bases left in between. CDR3 length equals 15 residues. Germline assignment: CDR1 MNHNS and CDR2 SASEGT.

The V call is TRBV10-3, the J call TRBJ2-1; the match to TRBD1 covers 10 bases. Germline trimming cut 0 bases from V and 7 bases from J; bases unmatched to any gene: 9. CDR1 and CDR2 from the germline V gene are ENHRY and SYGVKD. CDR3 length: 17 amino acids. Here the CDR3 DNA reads TGTGCCATCAGTGAGTCCCACCTTAAGGACAGGGGGAATGAGCAGTTCTTC. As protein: CAISESHLKDRGNEQFF.

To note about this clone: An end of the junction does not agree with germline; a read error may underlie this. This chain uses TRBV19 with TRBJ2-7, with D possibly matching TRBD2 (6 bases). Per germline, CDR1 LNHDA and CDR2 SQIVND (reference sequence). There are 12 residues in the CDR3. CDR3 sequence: CASSATGDRLGF. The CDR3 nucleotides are TGTGCCAGTAGTGCAACGGGGGATAGACTCGGCTTC.

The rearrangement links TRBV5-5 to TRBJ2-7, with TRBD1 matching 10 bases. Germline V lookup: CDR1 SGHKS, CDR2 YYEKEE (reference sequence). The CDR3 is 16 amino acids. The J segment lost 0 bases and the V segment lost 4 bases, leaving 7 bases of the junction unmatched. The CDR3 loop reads CASSLGQGISSYEQYF. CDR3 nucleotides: TGTGCCAGCAGCCTGGGACAGGGGATTAGCTCCTACGAGCAGTACTTC.

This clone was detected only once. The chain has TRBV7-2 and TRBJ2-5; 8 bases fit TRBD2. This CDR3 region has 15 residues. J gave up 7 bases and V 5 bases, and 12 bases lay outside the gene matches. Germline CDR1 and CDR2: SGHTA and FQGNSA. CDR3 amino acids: CASSRTSGPTGTQYF. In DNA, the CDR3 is TGTGCCAGCAGCCGTACTAGCGGTCCCACGGGGACCCAGTACTTC.

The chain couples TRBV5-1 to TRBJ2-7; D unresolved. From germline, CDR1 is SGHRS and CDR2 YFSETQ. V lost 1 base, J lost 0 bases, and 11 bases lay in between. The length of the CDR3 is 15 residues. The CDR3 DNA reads TGCGCCAGCAGCTTGAGTAGAGAGCTCTCCTACGAGCAGTACTTC. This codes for CASSLSRELSYEQYF.

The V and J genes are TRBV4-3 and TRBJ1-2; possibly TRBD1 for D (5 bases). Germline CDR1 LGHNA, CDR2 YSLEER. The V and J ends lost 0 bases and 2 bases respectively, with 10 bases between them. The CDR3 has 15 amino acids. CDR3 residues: CASSQDWGVNYGYTF. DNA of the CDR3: TGCGCCAGCAGCCAAGATTGGGGCGTGAACTATGGCTACACCTTC.

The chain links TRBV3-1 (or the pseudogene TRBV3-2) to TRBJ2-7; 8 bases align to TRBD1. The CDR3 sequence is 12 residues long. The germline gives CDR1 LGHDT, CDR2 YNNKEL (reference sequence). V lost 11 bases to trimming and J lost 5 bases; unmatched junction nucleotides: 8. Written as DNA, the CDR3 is TGTGCCGTAGCGACAGGGGACAACGAGCAGTACTTC. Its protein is CAVATGDNEQYF.

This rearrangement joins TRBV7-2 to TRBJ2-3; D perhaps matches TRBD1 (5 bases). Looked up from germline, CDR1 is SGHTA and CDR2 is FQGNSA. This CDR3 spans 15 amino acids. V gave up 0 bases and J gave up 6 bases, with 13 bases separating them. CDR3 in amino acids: CASSLAGRPADTQYF. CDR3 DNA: TGTGCCAGCAGCTTAGCGGGGCGGCCAGCGGATACGCAGTATTTT.

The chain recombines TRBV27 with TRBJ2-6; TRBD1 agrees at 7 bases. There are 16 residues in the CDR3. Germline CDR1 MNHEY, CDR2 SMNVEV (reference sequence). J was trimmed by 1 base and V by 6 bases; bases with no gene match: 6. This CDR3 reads CASSRDRGSGANVLTF. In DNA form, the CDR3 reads TGTGCCAGCAGCCGGGACAGAGGATCTGGGGCCAACGTCCTGACTTTC.

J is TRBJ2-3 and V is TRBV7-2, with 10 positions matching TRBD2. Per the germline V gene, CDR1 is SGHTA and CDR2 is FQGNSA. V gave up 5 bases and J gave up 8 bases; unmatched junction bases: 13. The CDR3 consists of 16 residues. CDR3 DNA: TGTGCCAGCAGCCCTACCGAAAGGAGCGGGGGGGCTACGCAGTATTTT. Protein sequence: CASSPTERSGGATQYF.

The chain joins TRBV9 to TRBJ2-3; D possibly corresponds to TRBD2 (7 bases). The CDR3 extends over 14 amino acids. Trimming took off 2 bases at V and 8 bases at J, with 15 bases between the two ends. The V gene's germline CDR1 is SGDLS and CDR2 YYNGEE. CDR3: CASSVSGGDGTQYF. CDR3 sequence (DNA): TGTGCCAGCAGCGTCTCGGGGGGCGATGGTACGCAGTATTTT.

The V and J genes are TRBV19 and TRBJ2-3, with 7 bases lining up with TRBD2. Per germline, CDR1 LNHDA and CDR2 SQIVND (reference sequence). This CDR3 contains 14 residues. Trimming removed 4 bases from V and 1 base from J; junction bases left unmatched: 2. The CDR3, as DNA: TGTGCCAGTAGTAACCTAGCGGGCACAGATACGCAGTATTTT. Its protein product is CASSNLAGTDTQYF.

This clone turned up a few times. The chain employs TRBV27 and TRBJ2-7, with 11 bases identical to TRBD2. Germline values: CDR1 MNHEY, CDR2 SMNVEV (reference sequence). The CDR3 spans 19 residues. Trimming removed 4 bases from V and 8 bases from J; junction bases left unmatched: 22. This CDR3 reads CASSSGAAVLAGGPSKQYF. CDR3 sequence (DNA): TGTGCCAGCAGTTCAGGGGCGGCGGTGTTAGCGGGAGGGCCGTCGAAGCAGTACTTC.

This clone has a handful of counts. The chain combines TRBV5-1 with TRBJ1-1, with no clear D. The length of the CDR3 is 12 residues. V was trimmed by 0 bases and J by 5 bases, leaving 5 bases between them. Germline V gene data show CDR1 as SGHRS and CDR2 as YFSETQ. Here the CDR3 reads CASSLASTEAFF. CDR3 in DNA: TGCGCCAGCAGCTTGGCCAGTACTGAAGCTTTCTTT.